Each of the 2 T cell receptor beta chains below was sequenced from the same sample in a study of blood T cells in healthy people across ages. A J-beta primer mix and a sample-barcoded 5' primer were used in a second PCR of roughly 7 to 12 cycles. From the 5' RACE reads, TCRdb called clonotypes with MiXCR, one entry per CDR3 protein. This sample has approximately 800,000 distinct CDR3 sequences, with 35% to 40% found just once. The sequenced sample consisted of blood. These receptors were collected from a man between 18 and 35 years old in good health.

V and J are TRBV12-3 or TRBV12-4 and TRBJ2-2; maybe TRBD2 (6 bases). The ends were cut back, 6 bases at V and 0 bases at J, with 17 bases in the middle. This CDR3 contains 17 residues. This chain's CDR3 is CASSHKLLATNTGELFF. The CDR3 nucleotides read TGTGCCAGCAGCCACAAGTTACTAGCTACGAACACCGGGGAGCTGTTTTTT.

This sequence joins TRBV29-1 and TRBJ1-1; D remains ambiguous. Germline V gene sequence: CDR1 SQVTM, CDR2 ANQGSEA. CDR3 length: 13 amino acids. Between the trimmed V and J ends, which lost 4 bases and 4 bases, there was a span of 13 bases. Here the CDR3 reads CSVVRVSGTEAFF. CDR3 nucleotides: TGCAGCGTTGTTCGGGTTTCGGGCACTGAAGCTTTCTTT.